This T cell receptor beta chain was captured in a study of blood T cell repertoires in COVID-19. As for the study in general: Acute-phase and convalescent COVID-19 samples originated in the United States, Italy and Spain. Sources were T cells, B-cell-depleted T cells, or PBMCs; the material itself was cDNA or gDNA.

CDR1 and CDR2 (germline): SQVTM, ANQGSEA. V dropped 7 bases and J dropped 1; count of bases not matched to a gene: 5. The length of the CDR3 is 14 residues. Original processing notes: Counts of nucleated cells, estimated from reference gene primer amplification, were obtained. Generated by immunoSEQ multiplex PCR, the TCRdb table keeps only in-frame clones and is missing some. Clonal size and the V and J genes are those of that table, whereas D and trimming came from the DNA. This table has 150,000 or so clones, about 83% appearing once. Those enrolled in Seattle joined during active infection and were followed longitudinally afterward.

Source material: peripheral blood. The TCR comes from a woman aged 55 to 70 with COVID-19, enrolled during active disease. The J gene is TRBJ2-2, the V gene TRBV29-1; 8 nucleotides line up with TRBD1. CDR3 amino acids: CSGRDRLNTGELFF. The CDR3 DNA reads as TGCAGCGGCCGGGACAGGCTGAACACCGGGGAGCTGTTTTTT.